This TCR beta chain comes out of a study of blood T cell repertoires in COVID-19. The wider study: Acute and convalescent COVID-19 samples came from the United States, Italy and Spain. T cells, B-cell-depleted T cells, or PBMCs supplied cDNA or gDNA.

This clone came up once. CDR1 and CDR2 from the germline V gene are MNHNY and SVGAGI (reference sequence). The CDR3 is 15 amino acids. Trimming cost V 4 bases and J 2 bases, with 12 bases left between them. Authors' data handling: How many nucleated cells were present was estimated from reference gene primer amplification. The table came from immunoSEQ multiplex PCR; TCRdb's copy has only in-frame clones and leaves some out. D and trimming come from the DNA, and the V and J calls and clone size come from that table. In the table there are about 110,000 clones, 70% to 80% of which are singletons. This chain uses TRBV6-6 with TRBJ1-5; D is ambiguous. The receptor was derived from an older woman with acute or convalescent COVID-19. Sequencing was performed on peripheral blood. CDR3 in amino acids: CASSFRGGGNQPQHF. Written as DNA, the CDR3 is TGTGCCAGCAGTTTTCGGGGTGGCGGCAATCAGCCCCAGCATTTT.